The sequence of this T cell receptor beta chain was determined in a study of cytomegalovirus exposure and HLA in healthy donors. The repertoire was sequenced with immunoSEQ multiplex PCR; TCRdb's copy has only in-frame clones and lacks some. Of about 56,000 clones in the sample, approximately 92% are singletons; the top ten hold roughly 1.1%. Donors came from a validation cohort of 95 to 150 subjects, distinct from the first 666-subject cohort. Broader study findings: Subsequent analysis showed first-cohort TCR clusters tending to co-occur in around 130 validation repertoires.

With regard to this clone: No antigen is known for it.

The CDR3 sequence is 15 residues long. The sample taken for sequencing was PBMCs. The chain combines TRBV21-1 with TRBJ1-4; the table assigns TRBD1, which was not confirmed against the DNA. TRBV21-1 is reported as a pseudogene. The clonotype originates from a young man in good health and CMV-seronegative. DNA of the CDR3: TGTGCCAGCAGCACCCGGGACAGGGCTAATGAAAAACTGTTTTTT. It encodes CASSTRDRANEKLFF.